The 17 T cell receptor beta chains given below trace back to one sample, sequenced in a study of identical twins. In TCRdb, the 5' RACE reads were re-called with MiXCR into one record per CDR3 protein. In the table there are 200,000 to 250,000 distinct CDR3 sequences, roughly 13% of which are singletons. The data also belong to a second study, concerning yellow fever vaccine responses in identical twins.

Sequencing was done on a sample of memory (CD45RO+) T cells sorted from blood. The origin of the receptors is a woman younger than 35 in good health.

J is TRBJ2-2 and V is TRBV30; D gene ambiguous. This CDR3 contains 13 residues. Germline V gene data show CDR1 as GTSNPN and CDR2 as SVGIG (reference sequence). The ends were cut back, 4 bases at V and 0 bases at J, with 6 bases in the middle. Here the CDR3 DNA reads TGTGCCTGGAATTCCCCGAACACCGGGGAGCTGTTTTTT. Its protein is CAWNSPNTGELFF.

In this sample, this clonotype turned up many times. The chain recombines TRBV20-1 with TRBJ2-2, with D possibly being TRBD1 or TRBD2 (5 bases each). The CDR3 extends over 16 amino acids. Trimming removed 1 base at V and 8 bases at J, with 20 bases between. Germline V gene lookup returns CDR1 DFQATT and CDR2 SNEGSKA (reference sequence). In DNA, the CDR3 is TGCAGTGCTAGAGGCGACTTCCTGGGGGAAGAGGGGGAGCTGTTTTTT. Its translation: CSARGDFLGEEGELFF.

This clonotype appeared a few times. The genes are TRBV30 and TRBJ2-5; TRBD2 aligns across 11 bases. After removal of 5 bases from V and 2 bases from J, the junction contained 4 bases not matched to a gene. The CDR3 is 14 amino acids. Germline V lookup: CDR1 GTSNPN, CDR2 SVGIG (reference sequence). The CDR3, as DNA: TGTGCCTGGTACGGGACTAGCGGACAAGAGACCCAGTACTTC. This sequence encodes CAWYGTSGQETQYF.

This clonotype came up a few times. The chain couples TRBV11-3 to TRBJ2-7, with D possibly TRBD1 on 6 matching bases. CDR3 length: 14 amino acids. The germline CDR1 and CDR2 sequences are SGHNT and YENEEA. V was shortened by 5 bases and J by 3 bases, with 14 bases between the two germline ends. CDR3 protein: CASSPADSHYEQYF. The CDR3 nucleotides are TGTGCCAGCAGCCCTGCGGACAGCCACTACGAGCAGTACTTC.

This clonotype came up a few times. The rearrangement joins TRBV20-1 to TRBJ1-2; 9 bases fit TRBD1. Unmatched junction bases numbered 6, after V lost 0 bases and J lost 4 bases. The germline gives CDR1 DFQATT, CDR2 SNEGSKA (reference sequence). This CDR3 has 15 residues. The CDR3 protein is CSARDQDRGFYGYTF. The CDR3 nucleotides read TGCAGTGCTAGAGATCAGGACAGGGGATTCTATGGCTACACCTTC.

This clonotype turned up a few times. The chain combines TRBV20-1 with TRBJ2-1; the D gene is possibly TRBD2 (6 bases). The CDR3 runs 15 residues. Germline CDR1 DFQATT, CDR2 SNEGSKA (reference sequence). Trimming removed 6 bases at V and 8 bases at J, with 23 bases between. In DNA form, the CDR3 reads TGCAGTGCGATCACCGGGACTCTCGTCGGGGATGAGCAGTTCTTC. Its protein product is CSAITGTLVGDEQFF.

This clonotype was observed many times. The V gene is TRBV7-9, the J gene TRBJ1-3; D remains unclear. Per the germline V gene, CDR1 is SEHNR and CDR2 is FQNEAQ (reference sequence). The ends were cut back, 5 bases at V and 4 bases at J, with 12 bases in the middle. This CDR3 comprises 14 residues. The CDR3 loop is CASSPSLTGNTIYF. CDR3 DNA sequence: TGTGCCAGCAGCCCGTCCCTTACAGGAAACACCATATATTTT.

The chain employs TRBV5-1 and TRBJ2-3, with D maybe TRBD2 (6 bases). Germline loops: CDR1 SGHRS, CDR2 YFSETQ. The CDR3 covers 17 residues. Trimming shortened V by 4 bases and J by 4 bases, and 22 bases separated the two germline ends. Here the CDR3 reads CASSQTPTRGLSDTQYF. The CDR3 region has the DNA TGCGCCAGCAGCCAAACCCCTACCCGGGGGTTGTCAGATACGCAGTATTTT. Variable domain in full (rest from reference TRBV5-1 and TRBJ2-3): KAGVTQTPRYLIKTRGQQVTLSCSPISGHRSVSWYQQTPGQGLQFLFEYFSETQRNKGNFPGRFSGRQFSNSRSEMNVSTLELGDSALYLCASSQTPTRGLSDTQYFGPGTRLTVL.

In this sample, this clonotype turned up many times. This chain connects TRBV5-1 to TRBJ1-4; D ambiguous. The CDR3 has 15 amino acids. Germline-derived CDR1 and CDR2 are SGHRS and YFSETQ. Trimming took 6 bases from V and 8 from J, leaving 20 bases between them. For the CDR3, the DNA is TGCGCCAGCACCGAGGGAGCGGGAAAGGGAGAAAAACTGTTTTTT. Translation gives CASTEGAGKGEKLFF.

This clonotype appeared a few times. The chain uses TRBV7-9 and TRBJ2-2; D unclear. Per germline, CDR1 SEHNR and CDR2 FQNEAQ (reference sequence). V shed 1 base and J shed 7 bases, with 13 bases lying between them. The CDR3 spans 15 residues. CDR3 nucleotide sequence: TGTGCCAGCAGCTTAGGAGGTAGCTCGGGCGGGGAGCTGTTTTTT. This encodes CASSLGGSSGGELFF.

This clonotype appeared a few times. This chain uses TRBV7-2 with TRBJ2-3; tentative D call: TRBD2 (5 bases). Germline CDR1 reads SGHTA; CDR2 reads FQGNSA. Trimming left V 6 bases short and J 3 bases short, with 10 bases between. The CDR3 covers 13 residues. CDR3 amino acids: CASRLASTDTQYF. As DNA, the CDR3 is TGTGCCAGCAGGCTAGCCTCGACAGATACGCAGTATTTT.

The chain uses TRBV15 and TRBJ2-3; TRBD1 matches 8 bases. This CDR3 is 15 amino acids long. CDR1 LNHNV and CDR2 YYDKDF come from the germline V gene (reference sequence). Trimming cost V 3 bases and J 7 bases; bases outside gene matches: 9. CDR3 loop: CATSREGQGSYTQYF. The CDR3 nucleotides read TGTGCCACCAGCAGGGAAGGACAGGGTTCATATACGCAGTATTTT. Combining the CDR3 with reference TRBV15 and TRBJ2-3 gives the whole variable domain DAMVIQNPRYQVTQFGKPVTLSCSQTLNHNVMYWYQQKSSQAPKLLFHYYDKDFNNEADTPDNFQSRRPNTSFCFLDIRSPGLGDTAMYLCATSREGQGSYTQYFGPGTRLTVL.

This clonotype was picked up many times. This chain joins TRBV27 and TRBJ2-7; D uncertain. Germline CDR1 reads MNHEY; CDR2 reads SMNVEV (reference sequence). The CDR3 loop spans 13 amino acids. V lost 7 bases to trimming and J lost 3 bases, with 13 bases between them. CDR3 residues: CASKPQTFYEQYF. DNA for the CDR3: TGTGCCAGCAAGCCTCAGACTTTCTACGAGCAGTACTTC.

Ten or more counts support this clonotype. The V gene is TRBV5-1, the J gene TRBJ2-7; TRBD2 matches at 13 bases. CDR1 and CDR2 from the germline V gene are SGHRS and YFSETQ. The CDR3 covers 15 residues. J was trimmed by 6 bases and V by 5 bases; bases with no gene match: 8. The CDR3 DNA sequence: TGCGCCAGCAGACTTGGGACTAGCGGGATCGGCGAGCAGTACTTC. As protein: CASRLGTSGIGEQYF.

This clonotype occurred a few times. V and J are TRBV12-3 or TRBV12-4 and TRBJ2-4; TRBD1 or TRBD2 may be the D gene (5 bases each). There are 14 residues in the CDR3. V gave up 5 bases and J gave up 7 bases, with 15 bases separating them. The CDR3 DNA follows: TGTGCCAGCAGTCCCCGGGACCTACCCAACATTCAGTACTTC. Its protein is CASSPRDLPNIQYF.

The J gene is TRBJ2-1, the V gene TRBV14; D is possibly TRBD1 (7 bases). CDR3 size: 15 residues. V was trimmed by 4 bases and J by 6 bases, leaving 16 bases between them. Germline CDR1 reads SGHDN; CDR2 reads FVKESK. The CDR3: CASSLLTGRSNEQFF. The CDR3, as DNA: TGTGCCAGCAGCCTATTGACAGGGAGGTCCAATGAGCAGTTCTTC.

This clonotype has ten or more counts. The V and J genes are TRBV11-2 and TRBJ2-3; 14 bases are shared with TRBD2. Germline CDR1 and CDR2: SGHAT and FQNNGV. V was pared by 5 bases and J by 7 bases, with 14 bases of the junction left unmatched. This CDR3 spans 18 amino acids. The chain's CDR3 is CASSLQSRLAGGRNTQYF. CDR3 sequence (DNA): TGTGCCAGCAGCCTACAGTCTAGACTAGCGGGGGGGCGAAATACGCAGTATTTT.